The 2 T cell receptor beta chains in this list originate from one sample, sequenced in a study of shared clonotypes between healthy human individuals. This table comes from immunoSEQ multiplex PCR, and its TCRdb copy is limited to in-frame clones, with some not included. The data hold some 2 million clones, with about 95% observed a single time. Selected positively for CCR7 and CD45RO-negative, naive CD8 cells excluded terminally differentiated effector memory CD45RA+ cells. The sample consisted of naive CD8+ T cells sorted from blood. These receptors all come from a man younger than 35 in good health.

This sequence joins TRBV6-5 and TRBJ2-1, with D perhaps matching TRBD1 (6 bases). Germline CDR1 MNHEY, CDR2 SVGAGI. V shed 0 bases and J shed 0 bases, with 9 bases lying between them. The CDR3 consists of 16 residues. CDR3 in amino acids: CASSYSTGDSYNEQFF. The CDR3 nucleotides are TGTGCCAGCAGTTACTCGACAGGAGACTCCTACAATGAGCAGTTCTTC.

V is TRBV7-9 and J is TRBJ1-1; D is perhaps TRBD1 (6 bases). The CDR3 totals 16 residues. Germline V gene data show CDR1 as SEHNR and CDR2 as FQNEAQ (reference sequence). V lost 5 bases and J lost 0, with 16 bases in between. The CDR3 here is CASSQGGGGLNTEAFF. For the CDR3, the DNA is TGTGCCAGCAGCCAAGGGGGGGGCGGTCTGAACACTGAAGCTTTCTTT.